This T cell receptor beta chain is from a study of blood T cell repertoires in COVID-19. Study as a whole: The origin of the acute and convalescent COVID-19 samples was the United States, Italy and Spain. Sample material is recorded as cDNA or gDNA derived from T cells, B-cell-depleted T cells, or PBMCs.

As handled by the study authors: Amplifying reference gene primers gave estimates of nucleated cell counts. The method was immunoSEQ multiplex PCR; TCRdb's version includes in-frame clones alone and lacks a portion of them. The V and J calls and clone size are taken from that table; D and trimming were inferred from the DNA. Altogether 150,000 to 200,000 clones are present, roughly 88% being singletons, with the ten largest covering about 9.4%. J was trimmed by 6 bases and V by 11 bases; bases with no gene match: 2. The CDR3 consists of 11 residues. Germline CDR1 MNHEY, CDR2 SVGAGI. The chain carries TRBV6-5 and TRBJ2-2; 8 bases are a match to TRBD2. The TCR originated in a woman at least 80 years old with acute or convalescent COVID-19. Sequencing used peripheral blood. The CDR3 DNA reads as TGTGCCCGGGGGGGCCCCGGGGAGCTGTTTTTT. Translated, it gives CARGGPGELFF.